This TCR beta chain came from a study of blood T cell repertoires in COVID-19. V dropped 6 bases and J dropped 1; count of bases not matched to a gene: 8. Germline lookup yields CDR1 MNHEY and CDR2 SMNVEV (reference sequence). CDR3 length: 16 residues. Measured with immunoSEQ multiplex PCR; TCRdb has only the in-frame clones, and not every one. The sample has some 140,000 clones; around 83% are singletons. This clone has just a few counts. Sequences were obtained from PBMCs or T cells enriched from blood (not recorded which). The chain carries TRBV27 and TRBJ1-1; TRBD1 matches at 10 bases. The receptor was isolated from a man in his thirties or forties who had recovered from COVID-19. For the CDR3, the DNA is TGTGCCAGCAGCCCGGGACAGGGGTTTGGGAACACTGAAGCTTTCTTT. It yields the protein CASSPGQGFGNTEAFF.